These T cell receptor beta chains were read from a single sample in a study of blood T cell repertoires in COVID-19. The data were produced by immunoSEQ multiplex PCR, yet TCRdb's version contains in-frame clones alone and is incomplete. This sample yields over 400,000 clones, of which approximately 85% are seen a single time; approximately 2.9% belongs to the top ten. The sample consisted of peripheral blood. These receptors were obtained from a human donor in a cohort sampled during active COVID-19. Each CDR3 is given without its conserved first and last residue.

TRBV3-1/TRBV3-2,ASSHSDFYGYT
TRBV4-3,ASSPGTGPNEQY
TRBV5-4,ASSPPGLPYEQY
TRBV6-5,ASTTPGAPGIQY
TRBV10-3,AISEVAGRRMNTEAF
TRBV7-2,ASSITGDHYGYT
TRBV28,ASRTSGRYEQY
TRBV10-1,ASSPRGTHGYT
TRBV2,ASTQGIYEDGYT
TRBV2,ASMAGYNSPLH
TRBV19,ASRTRGIVDTEAF
TRBV7-2,ASSLSGQDQPQH
TRBV9,ASSPRPDKNTEAF
TRBV5-1,ASSLYARGQASPLH
TRBV14,ASSQVRGSEQF
TRBV25-1,ASATTSSEQY
TRBV27,ASSLYAGGHNYGYT
TRBV12-3/TRBV12-4,ASSRLAEQF
TRBV9,ARRDRVHEQY
TRBV5-1,ASSLPRDRDRQGAINEKLF
TRBV28,ASSPLGAGTTEAF
TRBV7-9,ASSPLNVNNSPLH
TRBV2,ASNQGKDEQF
TRBV11-2,ASSSPQGRYNSPLH
TRBV3-1/TRBV3-2,ASIGAANTGELF
TRBV28,ASSTGDWSPLH
TRBV5-1,ASSPTPGVREGGNIQY
TRBV28,ASSPTPHGYT
TRBV6-1,ASTLGQEIYEQY
TRBV10-1,ASSAGGSGTQY
TRBV30,AWRNRGQETQY
TRBV30,AWSPGQGRTDTQY
TRBV9,ASSVGGEGEKLF
TRBV7-9,ASSLDQGDNQPQH
TRBV30,AWSPPGEGLNTEAF
TRBV5-5,ASSRRTGGENTIY
TRBV9,ASSVVEAGEQF
TRBV7-9,ASSSRTSGRNIQY
TRBV24-1,ATSDSGQGVNYT
TRBV4-3,ASSQGLAGGTGELF
TRBV7-8,ASSFSGQYEKLF
TRBV28,ASSDLFGTGNTGELF
TRBV3-1/TRBV3-2,ASSRSGGGPGQY
TRBV19,ASSIYSRDARSGYT
TRBV5-1,ASSFSPGLAGDEQF
TRBV28,ASTPSDKTSGNTIY
TRBV18,ASSPQGNTGELF
TRBV5-5,ASSMDGATNEKLF
TRBV28,ASSLSTDIQY
TRBV14,ASSLKLSTEAF
TRBV3-1/TRBV3-2,ASSQMGGSTEAF
TRBV7-2,ASSLGGEGNTIY
TRBV19,ASSISGISYEQY
TRBV19,ASSIDSGRTGYEQY
TRBV6-2/TRBV6-3,ASSYFQAGTTQY
TRBV6-5,ASASRGNYGYT
TRBV11-2,ASSRGLAGDSNEQF
TRBV30,AWSTNPTVYGYT
TRBV28,ASSLRGAGANVLT
TRBV7-3,ASSPGPGELAGVNEQF